This T cell receptor beta chain was observed in a study of shared clonotypes between healthy human individuals. The CDR3 runs to 15 residues. CDR1 is MNHNY, CDR2 SVGAGI, per germline (reference sequence). V dropped 5 bases and J dropped 5 bases, with 19 bases sitting between them. General study points: The donor pool, a small one, limited the genetic and exposure-history diversity represented.

About this clone itself: Its target is unknown.

The unsorted PBMC sample used ten immunoSEQ deep assay plates. TCRdb keeps only in-frame clones here, not all; method: immunoSEQ multiplex PCR. The sample records roughly 500,000 clones, 75% to 85% being singletons. The clonotype comes from a woman in her thirties or forties in good health. Some clones in this sample may be carry-over from other donors' samples. The rearrangement links TRBV6-6 to TRBJ2-7; tentative D call: TRBD1 (6 bases). Sequencing input: PBMCs. Written as DNA, the CDR3 is TGTGCCAGCAGTCTACCGGGGCAGGGGATCAACGAGCAGTACTTC. This sequence encodes CASSLPGQGINEQYF.